This TCR beta chain was recorded in a study of blood T cell repertoires in COVID-19. Overall study context: The United States, Italy and Spain were the sources of the acute and convalescent COVID-19 samples.

Some clones are missing from TCRdb's copy, which holds only in-frame ones; the method was immunoSEQ multiplex PCR. The sample gives roughly 200,000 clones, 65% to 90% of which show up once; 1.5% to 1.7% is in the top ten. This clone was seen a single time. The V gene's germline CDR1 is LNHDA and CDR2 SQIVND (reference sequence). Trimming shortened V by 5 bases and J by 3 bases, and 8 bases separated the two germline ends. This CDR3 has 13 residues. This receptor was taken from a human donor in a cohort sampled during active COVID-19. What was sequenced was peripheral blood. This rearrangement joins TRBV19 to TRBJ1-3, with D perhaps matching TRBD1 (5 bases). CDR3 sequence (DNA): TGTGCCAGTAGTGGACATAATGGAAACACCATATATTTT. It translates to CASSGHNGNTIYF.